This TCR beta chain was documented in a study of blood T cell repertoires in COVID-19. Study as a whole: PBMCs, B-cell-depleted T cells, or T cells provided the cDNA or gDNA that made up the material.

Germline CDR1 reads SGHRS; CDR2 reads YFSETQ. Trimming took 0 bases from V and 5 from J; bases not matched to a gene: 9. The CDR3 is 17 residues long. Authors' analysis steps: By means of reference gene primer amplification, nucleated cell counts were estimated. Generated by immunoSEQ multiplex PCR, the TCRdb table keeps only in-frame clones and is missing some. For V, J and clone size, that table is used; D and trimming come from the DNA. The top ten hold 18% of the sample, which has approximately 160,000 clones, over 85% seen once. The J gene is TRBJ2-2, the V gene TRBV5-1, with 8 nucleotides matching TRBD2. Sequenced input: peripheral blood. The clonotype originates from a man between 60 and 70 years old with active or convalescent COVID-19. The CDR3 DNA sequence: TGCGCCAGCAGCTTGGACCCCGCGGGAGGAGGGACCGGGGAGCTGTTTTTT. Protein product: CASSLDPAGGGTGELFF.